These 2 T cell receptor beta chains were all obtained from the same sample, sequenced in a study of CD8 T cells in Susac syndrome. RNA amounts of about 0.45 to 1 ug underwent reverse transcription with random hexamers. TCRdb reanalysed the immunoSEQ multiplex PCR reads using MiXCR and keeps one entry per CDR3 protein. The table shows about 120,000 distinct CDR3 sequences, with nearly 95% occurring only once. The sequencing input was CD4+ T cells from PBMCs. These receptors all come from a human donor in good health.

The V call is TRBV7-2, the J call TRBJ2-5; no clear D. The germline V gene has CDR1 SGHTA and CDR2 FQGNSA. V gave up 4 bases and J gave up 5 bases, with 8 bases separating them. The CDR3 length is 12 residues. CDR3 region: CASSSRRETQYF. For the CDR3, the DNA is TGTGCCAGCAGCTCGAGGCGGGAGACCCAGTACTTC.

J is TRBJ1-2 and V is TRBV6-2 or TRBV6-3, with D unresolved. The CDR3 runs 13 residues. The V end was cut by 8 bases, the J end by 4 bases, with 14 bases between. The germline V gene has CDR1 MNHEY and CDR2 SVGEGT. This chain's CDR3 is CASGPFGLYGYTF. CDR3 nucleotides: TGTGCCAGCGGCCCCTTTGGGCTCTATGGCTACACCTTC.